This T cell receptor (beta chain) was documented in a study of CD8 T cells in Susac syndrome. Random-hexamer reverse transcription was applied to about 0.45 to 1 ug RNA. TCRdb passed the immunoSEQ multiplex PCR reads through MiXCR, listing each CDR3 protein once. The data show about 120,000 distinct CDR3 sequences, with 85% to 95% seen just once and more than 0.095% held by the top ten. V gave up 0 bases and J gave up 9 bases; unmatched junction bases: 10. Germline CDR1 reads SGHTA; CDR2 reads FQGNSA. This CDR3 spans 16 amino acids. The receptor's source is a human donor in good health. The specimen sequenced was CD4+ T cells from PBMCs. The V gene is TRBV7-2, the J gene TRBJ2-1; 8 bases match TRBD2. The CDR3 DNA sequence: TGTGCCAGCAGCTTAGCGAATCTAGCGGGTGTCGGTGAGCAGTTCTTC. It is translated as CASSLANLAGVGEQFF.